The sample holds many counts of the clone carrying this T cell receptor beta chain. This sample is drawn from a study of blood T cell repertoires in COVID-19. Only in-frame clones appear in the TCRdb table, and some are missing; sequencing was by immunoSEQ multiplex PCR. The data contain 95,000 to 150,000 clones, about 74% of them singletons. The CDR3 contains 18 residues. Germline-derived CDR1 and CDR2 are SEHNR and FQNEAQ (reference sequence). The trim removed 1 base at V and 0 bases at J, leaving 9 bases unmatched. This chain joins TRBV7-9 and TRBJ1-2; the match to TRBD1 covers 9 bases. The sequence was obtained from a man at least 80 years old with COVID-19, enrolled during active disease. The sequenced sample was peripheral blood. CDR3 protein: CASSLGSGTGYPNYGYTF. The CDR3 nucleotides are TGTGCCAGCAGCTTAGGGTCCGGGACAGGGTACCCTAACTATGGCTACACCTTC.